The 27 T cell receptor beta chains listed next were all sequenced from one sample in a study of T-cell memory formation after mild COVID-19. From the 5' RACE reads, TCRdb called clonotypes with MiXCR, one entry per CDR3 protein. The top ten clones hold under 25% of a sample with approximately 290,000 distinct CDR3 sequences, just under 20% of them seen once. Sequenced material: PBMCs or a T cell subset sorted from them (not recorded which). These receptors came from a man between 18 and 35 years old who had mild COVID-19 (a few samples of this study predate the infection). Cell type and time point are not known.

This clonotype was picked up many times. The chain couples TRBV10-3 to TRBJ2-3, with 7 bases fitting TRBD1. With V trimmed by 7 bases and J by 3 bases, 4 bases remained unmatched. CDR1 is ENHRY and CDR2 is SYGVKD in the germline V gene. The CDR3 is made up of 13 amino acids. The CDR3 sequence is CAIKGRGTDTQYF. DNA for the CDR3: TGTGCCATCAAGGGCAGGGGGACAGATACGCAGTATTTT.

This clonotype was recorded at least ten times. The J gene is TRBJ2-3, the V gene TRBV12-3 or TRBV12-4, with 7 positions matching TRBD2. After removal of 0 bases from V and 1 base from J, the junction contained 1 base not matched to a gene. The CDR3 has 15 amino acids. The CDR3, as DNA: TGTGCCAGCAGTTTAGCTAGCGGGCGCACAGATACGCAGTATTTT. Protein product: CASSLASGRTDTQYF.

The gene calls are TRBV20-1 and TRBJ2-7; 7 bases line up with TRBD1. Germline lookup yields CDR1 DFQATT and CDR2 SNEGSKA (reference sequence). The CDR3 has 16 amino acids. Trimming cost V 1 base and J 2 bases; bases outside gene matches: 11. The CDR3 protein is CSARGSWGQTAYEQYF. CDR3 bases: TGCAGTGCTAGAGGTAGTTGGGGACAGACGGCCTACGAGCAGTACTTC.

This clonotype was observed a few times. V is TRBV20-1 and J is TRBJ2-5; TRBD1 might be the D (5 bases). CDR1 and CDR2 from the germline V gene are DFQATT and SNEGSKA (reference sequence). The V gene lost 5 bases and the J gene lost 8 bases, with 15 bases spanning the gap. The CDR3 contains 12 residues. Written as DNA, the CDR3 is TGCAGTGCTCCCCTCCTACAGGAAACCCAGTACTTC. Protein product: CSAPLLQETQYF.

This clonotype was counted many times. This chain uses TRBV12-3 or TRBV12-4 with TRBJ1-5; 8 nucleotides line up with TRBD1. CDR3 length: 15 residues. V was clipped by 7 bases and J by 6 bases; unmatched bases: 11. Written as DNA, the CDR3 is TGTGCCAGCAAACTGACAGGGGCGTTTGGTCAGCCCCAGCATTTT. It codes for CASKLTGAFGQPQHF.

This clonotype was seen a few times. The V call is TRBV5-5, the J call TRBJ1-1, with a weak D call TRBD1 (6 bases). The CDR3 has 14 amino acids. V was clipped by 4 bases and J by 8 bases, with 18 bases between them. The V gene's germline CDR1 is SGHKS and CDR2 YYEKEE (reference sequence). The CDR3 spells CASSQIQGGIEAFF. The CDR3 coding sequence is TGTGCCAGCAGCCAGATACAGGGAGGGATAGAAGCTTTCTTT.

This clonotype appeared a few times. The J gene is TRBJ2-3, the V gene TRBV5-1, with TRBD2 matching over 7 bases. This CDR3 region has 15 residues. CDR1 and CDR2 (germline): SGHRS, YFSETQ. J gave up 4 bases and V 0 bases, and 5 bases lay outside the gene matches. The CDR3 here is CASSLDSSGPDTQYF. The CDR3 DNA follows: TGCGCCAGCAGCTTGGACTCTAGCGGACCAGATACGCAGTATTTT.

The chain employs TRBV13 and TRBJ1-5; D is unresolved. CDR3 length equals 13 residues. Looked up from germline, CDR1 is PRHDT and CDR2 is FYEKMQ (reference sequence). Trimming stripped 7 bases from V and 4 bases from J, with 11 bases between. The CDR3 loop is CASIRRENQPQHF. The CDR3 DNA reads as TGTGCCAGCATCCGACGAGAGAATCAGCCCCAGCATTTT. The variable domain in full, with the rest retrieved from reference TRBV13 and TRBJ1-5, is AAGVIQSPRHLIKEKRETATLKCYPIPRHDTVYWYQQGPGQDPQFLISFYEKMQSDKGSIPDRFSAQQFSDYHSELNMSSLELGDSALYFCASIRRENQPQHFGDGTRLSIL.

This clonotype turned up a few times. CDR3 coding DNA: TGTGCCAGCAGACTGCGGTCCCAAGAGACCCAGTACTTC. This encodes CASRLRSQETQYF. This sequence joins TRBV28 and TRBJ2-5; no firm D call. CDR3 length: 13 residues. CDR1 and CDR2 (germline): MDHEN, SYDVKM. Between the trimmed V and J ends, which lost 6 bases and 1 base, there was a span of 9 bases.

This clonotype was seen more than once but under ten times. CDR3 residues: CATSRGFGYGYTF. DNA of the CDR3: TGTGCCACCTCCAGGGGGTTTGGCTATGGCTACACCTTC. This chain connects TRBV27 to TRBJ1-2; TRBD1 aligns across 7 bases. Germline V gene lookup returns CDR1 MNHEY and CDR2 SMNVEV (reference sequence). Germline trimming cut 10 bases from V and 4 bases from J; bases unmatched to any gene: 9. There are 13 residues in the CDR3.

There are many counts of this clonotype. V and J are TRBV7-2 and TRBJ2-2, with D perhaps matching TRBD2 (5 bases). This CDR3 region has 15 residues. The ends were cut back, 3 bases at V and 5 bases at J, with 13 bases in the middle. Germline V lookup: CDR1 SGHTA, CDR2 FQGNSA. The CDR3 sequence is CASSLAGPGTGELFF. DNA for the CDR3: TGTGCCAGCAGCTTGGCGGGTCCCGGGACCGGGGAGCTGTTTTTT.

This clonotype was counted at least ten times. The chain joins TRBV5-4 to TRBJ2-5; 7 positions match TRBD1. Per the germline V gene, CDR1 is SGHNT and CDR2 is YYREEE (reference sequence). The CDR3 totals 14 residues. With 4 bases clipped from V and 4 bases from J, the junction kept 7 bases outside the gene matches. The CDR3 nucleotides are TGTGCCAGCAGCAGACAGGGAGCGGTAGAGACCCAGTACTTC. Residues: CASSRQGAVETQYF.

This clonotype was recorded at least ten times. The chain links TRBV6-2 or TRBV6-3 to TRBJ2-1; 8 bases are a match to TRBD2. This CDR3 region has 15 residues. Germline assignment: CDR1 MNHEY and CDR2 SVGEGT. V lost 2 bases to trimming and J lost 8 bases; unmatched junction nucleotides: 8. The CDR3 sequence is CASSYGRGGRDEQFF. The CDR3 bases are TGTGCCAGCAGTTACGGTCGGGGGGGCAGGGATGAGCAGTTCTTC.

This clonotype was seen a single time. The chain employs TRBV9 and TRBJ2-3; D not certain. Trimming removed 0 bases from V and 2 bases from J, with 10 bases in between. The CDR3 is 15 residues long. Germline V gene data show CDR1 as SGDLS and CDR2 as YYNGEE. CDR3 bases: TGTGCCAGCAGCGTAGCATACTGGGACACAGATACGCAGTATTTT. Amino acids: CASSVAYWDTDTQYF.

This chain links TRBV7-8 with TRBJ1-2, with D possibly TRBD1 on 5 matching bases. V was trimmed by 1 base and J by 3 bases, leaving 12 bases between them. The CDR3 is 15 amino acids. Germline CDR1 and CDR2: SGHVS and FQNEAQ. CDR3 region: CASSLGGVRDYGYTF. The CDR3 nucleotides read TGTGCCAGCAGCTTAGGGGGGGTAAGGGACTATGGCTACACCTTC.

This clonotype was counted a few times. The genes are TRBV9 and TRBJ2-1, with 13 positions matching TRBD2. This CDR3 contains 15 residues. Germline CDR1 SGDLS, CDR2 YYNGEE. V was pared by 5 bases and J by 6 bases, with 5 bases of the junction left unmatched. The CDR3 region has the DNA TGTGCCAGCAGGGGGACTAGCGGGGTGACCAATGAGCAGTTCTTC. Amino acid sequence: CASRGTSGVTNEQFF.

This clonotype has more than one count but fewer than ten. The J gene is TRBJ2-4, the V gene TRBV20-1; D is uncertain. The CDR3 extends over 10 amino acids. V lost 3 bases to trimming and J lost 10 bases, with 7 bases between them. Germline CDR1 is DFQATT and CDR2 is SNEGSKA (reference sequence). The DNA of the CDR3 is TGCAGTGCTAGTAAGGGAATTCAGTACTTC. Translation: CSASKGIQYF.

This clonotype was recorded a few times. The chain has TRBV30 and TRBJ1-1; 7 bases agree with TRBD1. The CDR3 totals 14 residues. Germline lookup yields CDR1 GTSNPN and CDR2 SVGIG (reference sequence). J gave up 0 bases and V 0 bases, and 1 base lay outside the gene matches. This CDR3 reads CAWSVQGMNTEAFF. CDR3 nucleotides: TGTGCCTGGAGTGTACAGGGGATGAACACTGAAGCTTTCTTT.

The chain uses TRBV7-8 and TRBJ1-1; D is unclear. V dropped 4 bases and J dropped 5 bases, with 14 bases sitting between them. The germline CDR1 and CDR2 sequences are SGHVS and FQNEAQ. This CDR3 region has 14 residues. DNA of the CDR3: TGTGCCAGCAGCTACTCGCGACGACGGACTGAAGCTTTCTTT. It codes for CASSYSRRRTEAFF. The full variable domain, rest sourced from reference TRBV7-8 and TRBJ1-1, is GAGVSQSPRYKVAKRGQDVALRCDPISGHVSLFWYQQALGQGPEFLTYFQNEAQLDKSGLPSDRFFAERPEGSVSTLKIQRTQQEDSAVYLCASSYSRRRTEAFFGQGTRLTVV.

This sequence joins TRBV5-1 and TRBJ2-6; D not certain. Germline lookup yields CDR1 SGHRS and CDR2 YFSETQ. The V end lost 0 bases, the J end lost 0 bases, and 4 bases lay between the germline ends. The CDR3 runs 15 residues. The CDR3 sequence: CASSLGPSGANVLTF. CDR3 nucleotide sequence: TGCGCCAGCAGCTTGGGACCCTCTGGGGCCAACGTCCTGACTTTC.

In its sample, this clonotype was seen a few times. The J gene is TRBJ1-6, the V gene TRBV12-3 or TRBV12-4; no reliable D call. The germline V and J ends were trimmed by 2 bases and 7 bases, with 9 bases remaining between them. The CDR3 consists of 14 residues. The CDR3 DNA follows: TGTGCCAGCAGTTTACAGACGCAGAATTCACCCCTCCACTTT. This sequence encodes CASSLQTQNSPLHF.

The rearrangement joins TRBV4-3 to TRBJ2-3; no reliable D call. The CDR3 is made up of 17 amino acids. V shed 4 bases and J shed 0 bases, with 17 bases lying between them. Germline-derived CDR1 and CDR2 are LGHNA and YSLEER. CDR3 DNA sequence: TGCGCCAGCAGCCTGCTCCCTCGAGCGAAGAGCACAGATACGCAGTATTTT. Its protein product is CASSLLPRAKSTDTQYF.

The V gene is TRBV20-1, the J gene TRBJ1-5; TRBD1 aligns across 7 bases. Germline CDR1 reads DFQATT; CDR2 reads SNEGSKA (reference sequence). The CDR3 totals 16 residues. Trimming took 1 base from V and 2 from J; bases not matched to a gene: 8. The CDR3 loop is CSARGEQGIRNQPQHF. DNA of the CDR3: TGCAGTGCTAGAGGCGAACAGGGGATACGCAATCAGCCCCAGCATTTT.

The chain recombines TRBV6-5 with TRBJ1-1; the D is unclear. The CDR3 is 15 amino acids. Germline values: CDR1 MNHEY, CDR2 SVGAGI. V lost 0 bases, J lost 3 bases, and 11 bases lay in between. CDR3 in amino acids: CASSYSPSEYTEAFF. For the CDR3, the DNA is TGTGCCAGCAGTTACTCGCCGTCGGAGTACACTGAAGCTTTCTTT.

V and J are TRBV19 and TRBJ1-2; D remains ambiguous. Germline V CDR1 and CDR2: LNHDA, SQIVND (reference sequence). CDR3 length: 14 residues. V was cut by 10 bases and J by 6 bases, with 21 bases left in between. The CDR3: CATTSGPRGNGYTF. Here the CDR3 DNA reads TGTGCCACCACGAGCGGCCCTCGCGGAAATGGCTACACCTTC.

This rearrangement joins TRBV15 to TRBJ2-5; no definite D call. Deletions cut 0 bases from V and 7 bases from J, with 15 bases between. CDR3 length: 15 amino acids. In germline, CDR1 is LNHNV, CDR2 YYDKDF (reference sequence). The CDR3 protein is CATSRDASPSGTQYF. CDR3 DNA: TGTGCCACCAGCAGAGATGCCAGTCCCTCAGGGACCCAGTACTTC.

This clonotype was observed at least ten times. The chain combines TRBV29-1 with TRBJ2-1; no reliable D call. CDR1 and CDR2 from the germline V gene are SQVTM and ANQGSEA. The CDR3 spans 11 residues. Trimming removed 0 bases at V and 7 bases at J, with 4 bases between. The DNA of the CDR3 is TGCAGCGTTGAAGATCTGAATGAGCAGTTCTTC. Its protein product is CSVEDLNEQFF.